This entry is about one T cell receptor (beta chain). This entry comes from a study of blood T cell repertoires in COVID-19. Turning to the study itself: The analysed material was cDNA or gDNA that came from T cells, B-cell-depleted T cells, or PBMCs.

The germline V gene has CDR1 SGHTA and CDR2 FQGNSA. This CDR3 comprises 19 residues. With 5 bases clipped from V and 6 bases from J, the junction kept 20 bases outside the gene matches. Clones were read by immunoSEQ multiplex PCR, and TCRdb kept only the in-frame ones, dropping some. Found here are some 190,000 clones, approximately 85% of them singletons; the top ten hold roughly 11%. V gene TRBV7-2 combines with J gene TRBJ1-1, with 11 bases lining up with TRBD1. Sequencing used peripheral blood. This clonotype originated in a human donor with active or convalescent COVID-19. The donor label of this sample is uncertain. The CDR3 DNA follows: TGTGCCAGCAGCCTCCGTGGACAGGGGGCTCCTGCCGCCTTCGCTGAAGCTTTCTTT. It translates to CASSLRGQGAPAAFAEAFF.